A selection of T cell receptor beta chains follows, all from one sample in a study of cytomegalovirus exposure and HLA in healthy donors. The table came from immunoSEQ multiplex PCR; TCRdb's copy has only in-frame clones and leaves some out. The table lists around 300,000 clones, approximately 90% of them singletons, with approximately 2.2% in the top ten. Sequenced material: PBMCs. The source is a woman between 18 and 30 years old in good health and CMV-seronegative. Both conserved end residues are part of each CDR3. The order of the fields is V gene, clone size, J gene, D gene, CDR3 DNA, CDR3 protein. D genes are given only for firm matches. Size tells how often a clone was seen (once, few, many) or the class of an expanded clone, and some rows leave it out.

V gene: TRBV27
clone size: .
J gene: TRBJ2-7
D gene: .
CDR3 DNA: TGTGCCAGCAGTTTTACCCCAGCAGGGGTGTTGGACGAGCAGTACTTC
CDR3 protein: CASSFTPAGVLDEQYF

V gene: TRBV29-1
clone size: .
J gene: TRBJ2-1
D gene: .
CDR3 DNA: TGCAGCGCTCACAGGGGGGGCGCGGATCCCGAGCAGTTCTTC
CDR3 protein: CSAHRGGADPEQFF

V gene: TRBV4-2
clone size: .
J gene: TRBJ2-7
D gene: .
CDR3 DNA: TGTGCCAGCAGCCAGGGCAGGGGCGACGAGCAGTACTTC
CDR3 protein: CASSQGRGDEQYF

V gene: TRBV27
clone size: .
J gene: TRBJ1-1
D gene: .
CDR3 DNA: TGTGCCAGCAGCAAATTCAGGGGAGGGCGAGACACTGAAGCTTTCTTT
CDR3 protein: CASSKFRGGRDTEAFF

V gene: TRBV10-1
clone size: .
J gene: TRBJ2-7
D gene: .
CDR3 DNA: TGCGCCAGCAGCCGGGGGGCCACCTACGAGCAGTACTTC
CDR3 protein: CASSRGATYEQYF

V gene: TRBV6-6
clone size: .
J gene: TRBJ2-7
D gene: TRBD2
CDR3 DNA: TGTGCCAGCAGTTACTCGCGGGAGTTAACCTACGAGCAGTACTTC
CDR3 protein: CASSYSRELTYEQYF

V gene: TRBV5-8
clone size: .
J gene: TRBJ1-3
D gene: TRBD1
CDR3 DNA: TGTGCCAGCAGGCGGGACAGGGCGGGAAACACCATATATTTT
CDR3 protein: CASRRDRAGNTIYF

V gene: TRBV27
clone size: few
J gene: TRBJ2-7
D gene: TRBD1
CDR3 DNA: TGTGCCAGCAGTAGGACAGCAGGGGGTCCCTACGAGCAGTACTTC
CDR3 protein: CASSRTAGGPYEQYF

V gene: TRBV2
clone size: .
J gene: TRBJ1-1
D gene: TRBD1
CDR3 DNA: TGTGCCAGCAGGTCACAGGGGGCTTGGACTGAAGCTTTCTTT
CDR3 protein: CASRSQGAWTEAFF

V gene: TRBV27
clone size: .
J gene: TRBJ1-2
D gene: TRBD1
CDR3 DNA: TGTGCCAGCAGACTATTGGGACAGGGGAATGGCTACACCTTC
CDR3 protein: CASRLLGQGNGYTF

V gene: TRBV11-3
clone size: once
J gene: TRBJ1-1
D gene: .
CDR3 DNA: TGTGCCAGCAGCTTAGGAGGAGGGTACACTGAAGCTTTCTTT
CDR3 protein: CASSLGGGYTEAFF

V gene: TRBV27
clone size: .
J gene: TRBJ2-7
D gene: TRBD1
CDR3 DNA: TGTGCCAGCAGCCTAAGCCAGGGGGCCTCCTACGAGCAGTACTTC
CDR3 protein: CASSLSQGASYEQYF

V gene: TRBV10-1
clone size: .
J gene: TRBJ1-1
D gene: TRBD1
CDR3 DNA: TGCGCCAGCAGTGAAAGGACAGGGGACACTGAAGCTTTCTTT
CDR3 protein: CASSERTGDTEAFF

V gene: TRBV7-9
clone size: .
J gene: TRBJ1-2
D gene: TRBD1
CDR3 DNA: TGTGCCAGCAGCTCCCAACATCAGCCGGGACAGTCTAACTATGGCTACACCTTC
CDR3 protein: CASSSQHQPGQSNYGYTF

V gene: TRBV7-9
clone size: .
J gene: TRBJ2-5
D gene: .
CDR3 DNA: TGTGCCAGCAGCTTCTCACAGTTTCAAGAGACCCAGTACTTC
CDR3 protein: CASSFSQFQETQYF

V gene: TRBV5-8
clone size: .
J gene: TRBJ2-7
D gene: TRBD1
CDR3 DNA: TGTGCCAGCAGCTTGGGGGACAGGCGTGACGAGCAGTACTTC
CDR3 protein: CASSLGDRRDEQYF

V gene: TRBV19
clone size: .
J gene: TRBJ1-5
D gene: .
CDR3 DNA: TGTGCCAGTAGTATAGGTTGGGCCAGCAATCAGCCCCAGCATTTT
CDR3 protein: CASSIGWASNQPQHF

V gene: TRBV2
clone size: few
J gene: TRBJ2-3
D gene: .
CDR3 DNA: TGTGCCAGCAGTGAAAATGTTTGGGCCAACCCCACAGATACGCAGTATTTT
CDR3 protein: CASSENVWANPTDTQYF

V gene: TRBV5-1
clone size: .
J gene: TRBJ2-3
D gene: .
CDR3 DNA: TGCGCCAGCAACTTGGAGGGGCCCACAGATACGCAGTATTTT
CDR3 protein: CASNLEGPTDTQYF

V gene: TRBV20-1
clone size: .
J gene: TRBJ1-2
D gene: .
CDR3 DNA: TGCAGTGCCCAGGGTATTTGGGGCTACACCTTC
CDR3 protein: CSAQGIWGYTF

V gene: TRBV19
clone size: .
J gene: TRBJ2-2
D gene: TRBD1
CDR3 DNA: TGTGCCAGTAGTCCTAGACAGGGTCCCGGGGAGCTGTTTTTT
CDR3 protein: CASSPRQGPGELFF

V gene: TRBV7-9
clone size: .
J gene: TRBJ2-5
D gene: TRBD2
CDR3 DNA: TGTGCCAGCAGCTTCCTCACTAGCGGGGGGCCGAGGGACCAGTACTTC
CDR3 protein: CASSFLTSGGPRDQYF

V gene: TRBV5-1
clone size: .
J gene: TRBJ1-2
D gene: .
CDR3 DNA: TGCGCCAGCAGCTTGGTCAGTGAATATGGCTACACCTTC
CDR3 protein: CASSLVSEYGYTF

V gene: TRBV9
clone size: .
J gene: TRBJ2-2
D gene: TRBD1
CDR3 DNA: TGTGCCAGCAGCGTTGCAGCCGGGACAGGGAGCCGTAGCGGGGAGCTGTTTTTT
CDR3 protein: CASSVAAGTGSRSGELFF

V gene: TRBV5-6
clone size: once
J gene: TRBJ1-6
D gene: TRBD1
CDR3 DNA: TGTGCCAGCAGCTTGGAATCGTGGGACAGTAGGGTTGCGGCCCTCCACTTT
CDR3 protein: CASSLESWDSRVAALHF

V gene: TRBV6-5
clone size: .
J gene: TRBJ1-1
D gene: .
CDR3 DNA: TGTGCCAGCAGTGAAAGAGTGGAAGCTTTCTTT
CDR3 protein: CASSERVEAFF

V gene: TRBV6-1
clone size: .
J gene: TRBJ1-1
D gene: .
CDR3 DNA: TGTGCCAGCAGTGAAGGGAGGGGCACTGAAGCTTTCTTT
CDR3 protein: CASSEGRGTEAFF

V gene: TRBV13
clone size: .
J gene: TRBJ2-2
D gene: TRBD2
CDR3 DNA: TGTGCCAGCAGCCTTCGTAGACTAGCGGGGGGGCCTGGGACCGGGGAGCTGTTTTTT
CDR3 protein: CASSLRRLAGGPGTGELFF

V gene: TRBV27
clone size: .
J gene: TRBJ2-5
D gene: .
CDR3 DNA: TGTGCCAGCAGTCCCGGGTCCACACAAGAGACCCAGTACTTC
CDR3 protein: CASSPGSTQETQYF

V gene: TRBV6-6
clone size: .
J gene: TRBJ2-2
D gene: .
CDR3 DNA: TGTGCCAGCAGTATCCGGGCGGGGCCAGAGCTGTTTTTT
CDR3 protein: CASSIRAGPELFF

V gene: TRBV27
clone size: .
J gene: TRBJ1-2
D gene: .
CDR3 DNA: TGTGCCAGCAGTTTGTCACAGGGAGTGGTTGGCTACACCTTC
CDR3 protein: CASSLSQGVVGYTF

V gene: TRBV6-5
clone size: .
J gene: TRBJ1-5
D gene: .
CDR3 DNA: TGTGCCAGCAGGAGTAGCAATCAGCCCCAGCATTTT
CDR3 protein: CASRSSNQPQHF

V gene: TRBV5-1
clone size: .
J gene: TRBJ1-2
D gene: TRBD1
CDR3 DNA: TGCGCCAGCAGCTTGGCCGGCGGGACAGGGGATGGCTACACCTTC
CDR3 protein: CASSLAGGTGDGYTF

V gene: TRBV6-1
clone size: .
J gene: TRBJ1-2
D gene: TRBD1
CDR3 DNA: TGTGCCAATCTACTTGGGGACAGTCGCTATGGCTACACCTTC
CDR3 protein: CANLLGDSRYGYTF

V gene: TRBV7-9
clone size: .
J gene: TRBJ1-5
D gene: TRBD1
CDR3 DNA: TGTTCCAGCAGCTCAACAGGGGAATGGGGCAATCAGCCCCAGCATTTT
CDR3 protein: CSSSSTGEWGNQPQHF

V gene: TRBV5-4
clone size: .
J gene: TRBJ2-7
D gene: .
CDR3 DNA: TGTGCCAGCAGCTTGGCAGTCAGGGGAAAGTACGAGCAGTACTTC
CDR3 protein: CASSLAVRGKYEQYF

V gene: TRBV4-1
clone size: .
J gene: TRBJ1-2
D gene: TRBD1
CDR3 DNA: TGCGCCAGCAGCCAAGGCTGGGGACAGGGGGACACCTTC
CDR3 protein: CASSQGWGQGDTF

V gene: TRBV4-1
clone size: .
J gene: TRBJ1-2
D gene: .
CDR3 DNA: TGCGCCAGCAGCCAAGATCAAGTTGTTAACTATGACTACACCTTC
CDR3 protein: CASSQDQVVNYDYTF

V gene: TRBV9
clone size: once
J gene: TRBJ2-2
D gene: TRBD2
CDR3 DNA: TGTGCCAGCAGCGGTAGCGGGGGGCCCAACACCGGGGAGCTGTTTTTT
CDR3 protein: CASSGSGGPNTGELFF

V gene: TRBV12-5
clone size: .
J gene: TRBJ1-2
D gene: TRBD1
CDR3 DNA: TGTGCTAGTGAGGGGGACAGGGTCTATGGCTACACCTTC
CDR3 protein: CASEGDRVYGYTF

V gene: TRBV6-5
clone size: .
J gene: TRBJ2-7
D gene: TRBD2
CDR3 DNA: TGTGCCAGCAGTCTCTTGTTGCGGGGGACCTACGAGCAGTACTTC
CDR3 protein: CASSLLLRGTYEQYF

V gene: TRBV7-3
clone size: .
J gene: TRBJ2-1
D gene: TRBD2
CDR3 DNA: TGTGCCAGCAGCTTACAAAGCGGGGGGGCACCCTACAATGAGCAGTTCTTC
CDR3 protein: CASSLQSGGAPYNEQFF

V gene: TRBV5-4
clone size: .
J gene: TRBJ2-3
D gene: TRBD2
CDR3 DNA: TGTGCCAGCAGCATCAGACTAGCGGGACTCACAGATACGCAGTATTTT
CDR3 protein: CASSIRLAGLTDTQYF

V gene: TRBV15
clone size: .
J gene: TRBJ2-7
D gene: .
CDR3 DNA: TGTGCCACCAGCAGAGCTACAGGCGAGCAGTACTTC
CDR3 protein: CATSRATGEQYF

V gene: TRBV6-5
clone size: .
J gene: TRBJ1-6
D gene: TRBD1
CDR3 DNA: TGTGCCAGCAAGGACGGGACAGCCCAAAATTCCCCCCTCCACTTT
CDR3 protein: CASKDGTAQNSPLHF

V gene: TRBV6-6
clone size: .
J gene: TRBJ1-5
D gene: .
CDR3 DNA: TGTGCCAGCAGTACACAGCAGGGTCAGCCCCAGCATTTT
CDR3 protein: CASSTQQGQPQHF

V gene: TRBV5-1
clone size: .
J gene: TRBJ1-4
D gene: TRBD1
CDR3 DNA: TGCGCCAGCAGCTTATCAGGGGGTGGGTCAAAACTGTTTTTT
CDR3 protein: CASSLSGGGSKLFF